This T cell receptor beta chain is drawn from a study of cytomegalovirus exposure and HLA in healthy donors. Whole-study results and caveats: The study dropped some indistinguishable V segments, TRBV6-2 and TRBV6-3 among them. Among the sequence variants, a highly shared cluster was likely an artifact of sequencing.

This CDR3 has 15 residues. CDR1 and CDR2 (germline): MNHEY, SVGAGI. Trimming pared 2 bases from V and 4 bases from J, leaving 13 bases between. The PCR used 60 Vbeta and 13 Jbeta primers. Sequencing was performed with immunoSEQ multiplex PCR; in TCRdb, only in-frame clones are kept and a portion is missing. The data contain about 120,000 clones, about 70% of them singletons. On this clone: Antigen: not known.

V is TRBV6-5 and J is TRBJ2-3, with D possibly being TRBD2 (5 bases). Sequenced input: PBMCs. The sequence derives from a woman between 40 and 55 years old in good health and CMV-seropositive. For the CDR3, the DNA is TGTGCCAGCAGTTACGTGGTAGCCGGGGCAGATACGCAGTATTTT. Translated: CASSYVVAGADTQYF.